This T cell receptor (beta chain) was observed in a study of blood T cell repertoires in COVID-19. J was trimmed by 2 bases and V by 10 bases; bases with no gene match: 11. Germline V gene data show CDR1 as MDHEN and CDR2 as SYDVKM. This CDR3 has 14 residues. The protocol was immunoSEQ multiplex PCR, while the TCRdb copy is restricted to in-frame clones and leaves out a portion. This sample has about 220,000 clones; roughly 85% occur once, and the top ten carry about 3.8%. The source material was peripheral blood. This TCR came from a woman of 80 years or more with acute or convalescent COVID-19. This sequence joins TRBV28 and TRBJ2-7, with 7 bases matching TRBD1. The CDR3 protein is CAISRGTVPYEQYF. The CDR3 bases are TGTGCCATCTCGAGGGGGACAGTCCCCTACGAGCAGTACTTC.